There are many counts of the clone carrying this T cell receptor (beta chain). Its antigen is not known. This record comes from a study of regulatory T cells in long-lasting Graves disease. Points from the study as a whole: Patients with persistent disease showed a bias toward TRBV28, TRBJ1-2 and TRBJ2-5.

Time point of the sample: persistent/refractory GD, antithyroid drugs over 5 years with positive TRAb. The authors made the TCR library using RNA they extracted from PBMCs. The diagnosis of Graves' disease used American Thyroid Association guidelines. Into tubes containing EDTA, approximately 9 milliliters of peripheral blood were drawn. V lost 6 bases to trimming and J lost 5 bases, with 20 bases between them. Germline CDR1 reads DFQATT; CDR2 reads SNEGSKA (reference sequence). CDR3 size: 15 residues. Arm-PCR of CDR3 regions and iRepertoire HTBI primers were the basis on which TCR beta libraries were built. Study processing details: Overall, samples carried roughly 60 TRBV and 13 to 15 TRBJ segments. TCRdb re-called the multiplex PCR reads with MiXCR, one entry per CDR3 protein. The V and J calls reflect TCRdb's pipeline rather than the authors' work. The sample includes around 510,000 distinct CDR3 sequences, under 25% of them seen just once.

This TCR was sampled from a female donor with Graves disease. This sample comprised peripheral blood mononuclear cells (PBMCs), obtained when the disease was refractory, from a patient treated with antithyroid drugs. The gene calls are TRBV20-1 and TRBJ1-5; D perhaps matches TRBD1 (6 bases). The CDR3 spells CSAEGIRGSDQPQHF. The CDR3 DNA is TGCAGTGCCGAGGGAATCAGGGGATCGGATCAGCCCCAGCATTTT.